These 24 T cell receptor beta chains were all obtained from the same sample, sequenced in a study of T cell repertoires in cytomegalovirus infection. From the reads, TCRdb called clonotypes with MiXCR, one entry per CDR3 protein. Counted here are around 190,000 distinct CDR3 sequences, 13% to 15% occurring once; the ten biggest clones make up roughly a quarter. The material sequenced was PBMCs. The receptors originated from a human donor in good health (CMV status not recorded). Some clones in this sample may be carry-over from other donors' samples.

This clonotype was observed many times. The V call is TRBV7-9, the J call TRBJ2-3; TRBD2 might be the D (6 bases). CDR1 and CDR2 (germline): SEHNR, FQNEAQ (reference sequence). This CDR3 has 12 residues. This chain's CDR3 is CASFGGPDTQYF. Here the CDR3 DNA reads TGTGCGAGCTTCGGAGGGCCCGATACGCAGTATTTT.

This clonotype has more than one count but fewer than ten. CDR3 in amino acids: CSATDRGSPYEQYF. CDR3 DNA sequence: TGCAGTGCCACCGACAGGGGGTCTCCCTACGAGCAGTACTTC. The J gene is TRBJ2-7, the V gene TRBV20-1; 9 bases are a match to TRBD1. CDR3 size: 14 residues. Trimming took 6 bases from V and 2 from J; bases not matched to a gene: 8. Germline CDR1 and CDR2: DFQATT and SNEGSKA (reference sequence).

In DNA form, the CDR3 reads TGTGCCAGCAGCTCAGGGGGCGTTGATGAAAAACTGTTTTTT. Its translation: CASSSGGVDEKLFF. V is TRBV11-3 and J is TRBJ1-4; 8 bases map to TRBD1. This CDR3 is 14 amino acids long. Germline CDR1 SGHNT, CDR2 YENEEA. Losses at the gene ends were 4 bases for V and 6 bases for J; bases not matched to a gene: 4.

This clonotype came up a few times. V usage is TRBV24-1 and J usage is TRBJ2-3; D might be TRBD2 (5 bases). Germline-derived CDR1 and CDR2 are KGHDR and SFDVKD. The length of the CDR3 is 15 residues. The germline V and J ends were trimmed by 3 bases and 2 bases, with 11 bases remaining between them. The CDR3 nucleotides are TGTGCCACCAGTGATAGGGCAGACTACACAGATACGCAGTATTTT. Translating gives CATSDRADYTDTQYF.

The chain is built from TRBV20-1 and TRBJ1-1; D gene uncertain. The CDR3 loop spans 13 amino acids. Germline CDR1 is DFQATT and CDR2 is SNEGSKA (reference sequence). Trimming cost V 1 base and J 13 bases, with 19 bases left between them. CDR3 loop: CSARGVVVRDFFF. CDR3 in DNA: TGCAGTGCTAGAGGGGTTGTAGTTCGGGATTTTTTCTTT.

The table lists this clonotype with a few counts. CDR3 loop: CASGKDVANTGELFF. The CDR3 coding sequence is TGTGCCAGCGGAAAAGACGTTGCGAACACCGGGGAGCTGTTTTTT. The chain recombines TRBV11-2 with TRBJ2-2; D ambiguous. The CDR3 length is 15 residues. CDR1 and CDR2 from the germline V gene are SGHAT and FQNNGV. Trimming stripped 8 bases from V and 0 bases from J, with 13 bases between.

This clonotype was recorded a few times. This sequence joins TRBV3-1 and TRBJ2-1, with 7 bases identical to TRBD1. V was clipped by 5 bases and J by 9 bases; unmatched bases: 4. CDR1 is LGHDT, CDR2 YNNKEL, per germline (reference sequence). CDR3 length: 12 residues. CDR3 coding DNA: TGTGCCAGCAGCTATACAGGGGTTGAGCAGTTCTTC. Translating gives CASSYTGVEQFF.

This chain connects TRBV28 to TRBJ2-6; D possibly corresponds to TRBD1 (6 bases). Trimming removed 2 bases from V and 3 bases from J, with 11 bases in between. The CDR3 has 16 residues. The germline V gene encodes CDR1 MDHEN and CDR2 SYDVKM. CDR3 coding DNA: TGTGCCAGCAGTTTAGTACAGGGCGTTGGGGCCAACGTCCTGACTTTC. Encoded protein: CASSLVQGVGANVLTF.

This clonotype was observed once. A single base separates this from a much larger clone, so it may be a read error. V gene TRBV6-2 or TRBV6-3 combines with J gene TRBJ2-1; maybe TRBD1 (5 bases). Germline CDR1 MNHEY, CDR2 SVGEGT. This CDR3 is 17 amino acids long. The CDR3 loop is CASSYRTIAAQGNEEFF. As DNA, the CDR3 is TGTGCCAGCAGTTACAGGACCATCGCTGCGCAGGGCAATGAGGAGTTCTTC.

This clonotype was counted many times. The J gene is TRBJ1-6, the V gene TRBV27; TRBD1 matches 10 bases. The CDR3 is 15 amino acids. Germline trimming cut 6 bases from V and 6 bases from J; bases unmatched to any gene: 5. Looked up from germline, CDR1 is MNHEY and CDR2 is SMNVEV (reference sequence). The CDR3 is CASSTRDRGNSPLHF. The CDR3 nucleotides read TGTGCCAGCAGCACCCGGGACAGGGGTAATTCACCCCTCCACTTT.

This clonotype appeared many times. This chain connects TRBV20-1 to TRBJ2-3, with 10 bases lining up with TRBD2. Germline V CDR1 and CDR2: DFQATT, SNEGSKA (reference sequence). The CDR3 consists of 15 residues. V was clipped by 5 bases and J by 2 bases; unmatched bases: 7. CDR3 loop: CSAAASGGNTDTQYF. The DNA of the CDR3 is TGCAGTGCTGCCGCTAGCGGGGGAAACACAGATACGCAGTATTTT.

This clonotype was recorded a few times. CDR3 coding DNA: TGCAGCGTCACGGGACTAGCGGGAGCGACGGCCTACAATGAGCAGTTCTTC. Translation: CSVTGLAGATAYNEQFF. V is TRBV29-1 and J is TRBJ2-1; TRBD2 aligns across 14 bases. The CDR3 consists of 17 residues. In germline, CDR1 is SQVTM, CDR2 ANQGSEA. The ends lost 6 bases at V and 2 bases at J; junction bases unmatched: 9.

The rearrangement links TRBV28 to TRBJ2-3; TRBD2 agrees at 12 bases. This CDR3 is built from 13 residues. V shed 8 bases, J shed 5 bases, and the junction held 2 bases outside the gene matches. Germline values: CDR1 MDHEN, CDR2 SYDVKM. The CDR3 DNA reads TGTGCCAGCTTGACTAGCGGGAGAGATACGCAGTATTTT. Translation: CASLTSGRDTQYF.

The gene calls are TRBV2 and TRBJ1-5; no clear D gene. The germline V gene has CDR1 SNHLY and CDR2 FYNNEI. The CDR3 consists of 13 residues. V lost 7 bases to trimming and J lost 4 bases, with 11 bases between them. CDR3 nucleotides: TGTGCCAGCACACGTGTACAGAATCAGCCCCAGCATTTT. Its translation is CASTRVQNQPQHF. Variable domain in full (rest from reference TRBV2 and TRBJ1-5): EPEVTQTPSHQVTQMGQEVILRCVPISNHLYFYWYRQILGQKVEFLVSFYNNEISEKSEIFDDQFSVERPDGSNFTLKIRSTKLEDSAMYFCASTRVQNQPQHFGDGTRLSIL.

This clonotype was recorded many times. The CDR3 loop reads CASSDRGKANEKLFF. The CDR3 DNA reads as TGTGCCAGCAGCGATCGGGGAAAGGCTAATGAAAAACTGTTTTTT. This rearrangement joins TRBV7-2 to TRBJ1-4; D is unresolved. Germline CDR1 reads SGHTA; CDR2 reads FQGNSA. The length of the CDR3 is 15 residues. The germline V and J ends were trimmed by 5 bases and 3 bases, with 13 bases remaining between them.

This clonotype was picked up many times. DNA for the CDR3: TGTGCCAGCAGCTCCACAGGGGAGGAGGCACAAGAGACCCAGTACTTC. It is translated as CASSSTGEEAQETQYF. V is TRBV7-8 and J is TRBJ2-5; a possible D gene is TRBD1 (7 bases). V lost 4 bases and J 2 bases, leaving 17 bases between the germline ends. The CDR3 length is 16 residues. Looked up from germline, CDR1 is SGHVS and CDR2 is FQNEAQ.

This clonotype was counted only a few times. The chain employs TRBV20-1 and TRBJ1-4; the D gene is possibly TRBD1 (6 bases). The germline CDR1 and CDR2 sequences are DFQATT and SNEGSKA (reference sequence). The CDR3 runs 13 residues. V lost 4 bases, J lost 12 bases, and 18 bases lay in between. CDR3 in amino acids: CSANNQGPSQLFF. CDR3 coding DNA: TGCAGTGCTAACAACCAGGGGCCTAGTCAACTGTTTTTT.

The rearrangement joins TRBV4-2 to TRBJ2-1; 8 bases agree with TRBD2. The CDR3 length is 18 residues. Germline V lookup: CDR1 LGHNA, CDR2 YNFKEQ. The J segment lost 7 bases and the V segment lost 0 bases, leaving 14 bases of the junction unmatched. The DNA for the CDR3 is TGTGCCAGCAGCCAAGAAAGGAGGAGAACGGGGGGGCTAAATGAGCAGTTCTTC. Amino acids: CASSQERRRTGGLNEQFF.

The V gene is TRBV29-1, the J gene TRBJ2-7; 9 positions agree with TRBD2. Germline V gene data show CDR1 as SQVTM and CDR2 as ANQGSEA. This CDR3 spans 13 amino acids. Trimming removed 3 bases from V and 3 bases from J; junction bases left unmatched: 3. CDR3 residues: CSVEGLALYEQYF. For the CDR3, the DNA is TGCAGCGTTGAGGGACTAGCCCTCTACGAGCAGTACTTC.

This clonotype was detected ten times or more. The chain has TRBV7-2 and TRBJ1-1; D perhaps matches TRBD1 (6 bases). Germline values: CDR1 SGHTA, CDR2 FQGNSA. V was shortened by 5 bases and J by 3 bases, with 16 bases between the two germline ends. CDR3 length: 15 residues. The CDR3 DNA is TGTGCCAGCAGCCCAAGTGGGGGGCGGTACACTGAAGCTTTCTTT. Amino acids: CASSPSGGRYTEAFF.

The chain is built from TRBV4-1 and TRBJ1-6; a weak D match, TRBD1 (5 bases). Germline CDR1 MGHRA, CDR2 YSYEKL. V lost 5 bases to trimming and J lost 5 bases, with 13 bases between them. CDR3 length: 15 amino acids. In DNA, the CDR3 is TGCGCCAGCAGCTTCCAGGACAAGAATAATTCACCCCTCCACTTT. Protein sequence: CASSFQDKNNSPLHF.

This clonotype showed up just once. A much larger clone sits a single nucleotide away, making a read error possible. The rearrangement links TRBV5-8 to TRBJ2-7; 9 positions agree with TRBD1. In germline, CDR1 is SGHTS, CDR2 YDEGEE. The CDR3 is made up of 15 amino acids. The CDR3 sequence is CASSSTGQGQYAQYF. The CDR3 nucleotides read TGTGCCAGCAGCTCTACCGGACAGGGGCAATACGCGCAGTACTTC. The full variable domain, completed using reference TRBV5-8 and TRBJ2-7, is EAGVTQSPTHLIKTRGQQATLRCSPISGHTSVYWYQQALGLGLQFLLWYDEGEERNRGNFPPRFSGRQFPNYSSELNVNALELEDSALYLCASSSTGQGQYAQYFGPGTRLTVT.

The rearrangement uses TRBV28 and TRBJ1-5; D is unresolved. V gave up 5 bases and J gave up 10 bases, with 15 bases separating them. The CDR3 spans 13 residues. Per germline, CDR1 MDHEN and CDR2 SYDVKM. CDR3 sequence: CASSDPVFGPQHF. The CDR3 DNA reads TGTGCCAGCAGTGACCCGGTTTTTGGCCCCCAGCATTTT.

This clonotype has ten or more counts. V gene TRBV28 combines with J gene TRBJ2-1; D possibly corresponds to TRBD2 (6 bases). Germline loops: CDR1 MDHEN, CDR2 SYDVKM. Trimming removed 4 bases at V and 2 bases at J, with 9 bases between. The CDR3 runs 14 residues. The CDR3 DNA sequence: TGTGCCAGCAGTTCTCGGAGGGCCTACAATGAGCAGTTCTTC. Its translation is CASSSRRAYNEQFF.